The 29 T cell receptor beta chains listed next were all sequenced from one sample in a study of T cell repertoires in aging, cancer and after chemotherapy. The template was genomic DNA from peripheral blood, not RNA. A mixed TRB-A/B primer pool amplified rearranged TRB by multiplex touch-down PCR. Each CDR3 protein is one row after TCRdb ran MiXCR on the multiplex PCR reads. Of roughly 2,000 distinct CDR3 sequences in the sample, 30% to 40% were seen once. Sequencing input: blood. Receptor source: a human donor with a solid tumor.

This chain connects TRBV15 to TRBJ2-3, with 9 bases lining up with TRBD1. CDR1 and CDR2 (germline): LNHNV, YYDKDF (reference sequence). The V segment lost 5 bases and the J segment 1 base; nucleotides outside the gene matches: 7. This CDR3 is built from 16 residues. The CDR3 region is CATSSRQGGGTDTQYF. In DNA, the CDR3 is TGTGCCACCAGCTCTCGACAGGGGGGTGGCACAGATACGCAGTATTTT.

This clonotype occurred a few times. The chain joins TRBV5-4 to TRBJ2-2; D call uncertain. The CDR3 is made up of 16 amino acids. With 5 bases removed from V and 5 bases from J, the gap between germline ends came to 19 bases. CDR1 is SGHNT, CDR2 YYREEE, per germline (reference sequence). The CDR3 loop reads CASRLRDGQGTGELFF. The CDR3 nucleotides are TGTGCCAGCAGGCTCCGAGACGGTCAAGGGACCGGGGAGCTGTTTTTT.

This clonotype is labeled as medium-sized. V is TRBV15 and J is TRBJ2-7; 8 bases agree with TRBD1. CDR1 is LNHNV, CDR2 YYDKDF, per germline (reference sequence). Trimming at V came to 0 bases and at J to 1 base, leaving 8 bases not matched to a gene. The CDR3 has 17 amino acids. CDR3 DNA sequence: TGTGCCACCAGCAGAGACTATCCAGACAGGGGTTCCTACGAGCAGTACTTC. Residues: CATSRDYPDRGSYEQYF.

This clonotype is medium-sized within its sample. V gene TRBV27 combines with J gene TRBJ2-3; D call uncertain. CDR1 MNHEY and CDR2 SMNVEV come from the germline V gene (reference sequence). The CDR3 covers 15 residues. Trimming cost V 4 bases and J 2 bases, with 13 bases left between them. DNA for the CDR3: TGTGCCAGCAGTTCCCAGGTCCGTTCCACAGATACGCAGTATTTT. Amino acid sequence: CASSSQVRSTDTQYF.

By its share, this clonotype is medium-sized (0.01 to 0.1%). The J gene is TRBJ2-1, the V gene TRBV19, with unresolved D. V dropped 6 bases and J dropped 5 bases, with 5 bases sitting between them. Germline-derived CDR1 and CDR2 are LNHDA and SQIVND (reference sequence). The CDR3 runs to 11 residues. Here the CDR3 DNA reads TGTGCCAGTAGCAAAAACAATGAGCAGTTCTTC. This gives the protein CASSKNNEQFF. The whole variable domain, remainder taken from reference TRBV19 and TRBJ2-1, is DGGITQSPKYLFRKEGQNVTLSCEQNLNHDAMYWYRQDPGQGLRLIYYSQIVNDFQKGDIAEGYSVSREKKESFPLTVTSAQKNPTAFYLCASSKNNEQFFGPGTRLTVL.

The chain combines TRBV24-1 with TRBJ1-5; D uncertain. This CDR3 is 14 amino acids long. Germline V lookup: CDR1 KGHDR, CDR2 SFDVKD. Trimming pared 1 base from V and 3 bases from J, leaving 6 bases between. In DNA, the CDR3 is TGTGCCACCAGTGATTTATCGATCAATCAGCCCCAGCATTTT. This gives the protein CATSDLSINQPQHF.

For this clonotype: A junction boundary mismatches the germline segment, possibly from a read error. This sequence joins TRBV7-9 and TRBJ1-6; D may be TRBD1 (5 bases). Germline lookup yields CDR1 SEHNR and CDR2 FQNEAQ (reference sequence). This CDR3 region has 15 residues. The DNA of the CDR3 is TGTGCCAGCAGCTTAGCTGAGACAGCGAATTTACCCCTCCACTTT. Amino acid sequence: CASSLAETANLPLHF.

The chain recombines TRBV10-3 with TRBJ1-2, with D unresolved. The CDR3 length is 13 residues. V was pared by 0 bases and J by 7 bases, with 9 bases between. In germline, CDR1 is ENHRY, CDR2 SYGVKD. Here the CDR3 reads CAISESPLVGYTF. CDR3 bases: TGTGCCATCAGTGAGTCCCCCCTCGTTGGCTACACCTTC.

Sample share makes this clonotype medium-sized. This chain connects TRBV29-1 to TRBJ1-2, with D unresolved. Between the trimmed V and J ends, which lost 4 bases and 3 bases, there was a span of 12 bases. Germline V lookup: CDR1 SQVTM, CDR2 ANQGSEA. The CDR3 is 13 residues long. The CDR3 here is CSVVHSLDYGYTF. The DNA of the CDR3 is TGCAGCGTTGTACACTCTCTGGACTATGGCTACACCTTC.

The rearrangement joins TRBV30 to TRBJ2-3; 8 positions match TRBD1. The CDR3 extends over 15 amino acids. Germline CDR1 and CDR2: GTSNPN and SVGIG (reference sequence). The J segment lost 7 bases and the V segment lost 4 bases, leaving 13 bases of the junction unmatched. The CDR3 nucleotides read TGTGCCTGGAAGAAGGACAGGGTCGAGGGAAATACGCAGTATTTT. Amino acid sequence: CAWKKDRVEGNTQYF.

There are a few counts of this clonotype. The rearrangement uses TRBV6-6 and TRBJ2-5; the match to TRBD2 covers 9 bases. CDR1 MNHNY and CDR2 SVGAGI come from the germline V gene (reference sequence). This CDR3 spans 16 amino acids. With 1 base clipped from V and 2 bases from J, the junction kept 5 bases outside the gene matches. The CDR3 sequence is CASSYLGSGRQETQYF. CDR3 in DNA: TGTGCCAGCAGTTACTTGGGGAGCGGGAGGCAAGAGACCCAGTACTTC.

This clonotype is judged medium-sized (0.01 to 0.1%). The chain links TRBV13 to TRBJ2-3, with 7 bases identical to TRBD1. The CDR3 spans 16 residues. CDR1 and CDR2 (germline): PRHDT, FYEKMQ (reference sequence). The trim removed 4 bases at V and 4 bases at J, leaving 11 bases unmatched. The CDR3 DNA sequence: TGTGCCAGCAGCTACAGAAGGGGGCGTCCGGCAGATACGCAGTATTTT. It encodes CASSYRRGRPADTQYF.

The V call is TRBV28, the J call TRBJ2-7; 7 bases line up with TRBD1. This CDR3 has 15 amino acids. Germline V gene sequence: CDR1 MDHEN, CDR2 SYDVKM. After removal of 2 bases from V and 0 bases from J, the junction contained 4 bases not matched to a gene. The CDR3 bases are TGTGCCAGCAGTTTAAAGACAGGGCGCTCCTACGAGCAGTACTTC. Amino acid sequence: CASSLKTGRSYEQYF.

V and J are TRBV13 and TRBJ2-4; 9 bases line up with TRBD1. The germline V gene encodes CDR1 PRHDT and CDR2 FYEKMQ (reference sequence). The CDR3 length is 15 residues. J was trimmed by 5 bases and V by 3 bases; bases with no gene match: 5. The CDR3 region is CASSFDRTGENIQYF. The CDR3 coding sequence is TGTGCCAGCAGCTTCGATCGGACAGGGGAAAACATTCAGTACTTC.

This chain links TRBV10-3 with TRBJ1-6; no definite D call. The CDR3 sequence is 14 residues long. V lost 3 bases to trimming and J lost 7 bases, with 10 bases between them. The germline V gene encodes CDR1 ENHRY and CDR2 SYGVKD. The CDR3 nucleotides are TGTGCCATCAGTGATACGGCCAAAAATTCACCCCTCCACTTT. Its translation: CAISDTAKNSPLHF.

By share, this clonotype counts as medium-sized. V and J are TRBV19 and TRBJ2-7, with D perhaps matching TRBD2 (6 bases). Germline V gives CDR1 LNHDA, CDR2 SQIVND (reference sequence). CDR3 size: 13 residues. Trimming took 1 base from V and 7 from J, leaving 11 bases between them. This CDR3 is CASSIARAGEQYF. CDR3 DNA sequence: TGTGCCAGTAGTATAGCCAGGGCGGGGGAGCAGTACTTC.

A few counts support this clonotype. The chain links TRBV12-3 or TRBV12-4 to TRBJ1-2; D call uncertain. The CDR3 has 14 amino acids. Trimming pared 3 bases from V and 5 bases from J, leaving 13 bases between. In nucleotides, the CDR3 is TGTGCCAGCAGTTTTCGTGGCCCGCAATATGGCTACACCTTC. Translation: CASSFRGPQYGYTF.

This chain uses TRBV6-5 with TRBJ2-6; D is unclear. There are 17 residues in the CDR3. Germline CDR1 is MNHEY and CDR2 is SVGAGI. The V gene lost 5 bases and the J gene lost 2 bases, with 16 bases spanning the gap. This CDR3 reads CASSRNTGLPGANVLTF. CDR3 nucleotides: TGTGCCAGCAGTCGAAACACCGGGCTACCTGGGGCCAACGTCCTGACTTTC.

V gene TRBV7-6 combines with J gene TRBJ2-1; 10 bases map to TRBD2. The J segment lost 9 bases and the V segment lost 5 bases, leaving 16 bases of the junction unmatched. Per the germline V gene, CDR1 is SGHVS and CDR2 is FNYEAQ. The CDR3 spans 17 residues. CDR3 sequence (DNA): TGTGCCAGCAGCACACTTAGCGGGAGGATCCCTCGGCTTGAGCAGTTCTTC. This gives the protein CASSTLSGRIPRLEQFF.

This clonotype turned up a few times. This chain links TRBV6-4 with TRBJ2-3; D not certain. The germline V gene has CDR1 MRHNA and CDR2 SNTAGT. Deletions cut 2 bases from V and 0 bases from J, with 6 bases between. The CDR3 sequence is 14 residues long. DNA of the CDR3: TGTGCCAGCAGTGACACATCCAGCACAGATACGCAGTATTTT. Amino acids: CASSDTSSTDTQYF.

This clonotype was seen just once. CDR3 DNA sequence: TGTGCCAGCAGCTTCGGGGGCACTGAAGCTTTCTTT. Residues: CASSFGGTEAFF. The chain uses TRBV5-5 and TRBJ1-1, with D possibly being TRBD1 (5 bases). The CDR3 covers 12 residues. The germline V gene has CDR1 SGHKS and CDR2 YYEKEE (reference sequence). With 2 bases removed from V and 4 bases from J, the gap between germline ends came to 6 bases.

On this clonotype itself: Since a much larger clone is just one base distant, this may be a read error. This chain links TRBV29-1 with TRBJ2-7; the match to TRBD1 covers 9 bases. This CDR3 comprises 13 residues. J lost 6 bases, V lost 7 bases, and 10 bases had no gene match. Looked up from germline, CDR1 is SQVTM and CDR2 is ANQGSEA. The CDR3 loop reads CSARTGELGEQYF. CDR3 nucleotides: TGCAGCGCACGGACAGGGGAACTCGGCGAGCAGTACTTC.

This clonotype was seen only a few times. The rearrangement joins TRBV5-5 to TRBJ1-2; D remains ambiguous. The CDR3 totals 15 residues. V dropped 0 bases and J dropped 5 bases, with 14 bases sitting between them. Germline CDR1 SGHKS, CDR2 YYEKEE (reference sequence). CDR3 bases: TGTGCCAGCAGCTTGGAAGTAGGACTTGGGTATGGCTACACCTTC. This codes for CASSLEVGLGYGYTF.

The gene calls are TRBV6-5 and TRBJ2-2, with D unresolved. The CDR3 has 15 residues. The germline gives CDR1 MNHEY, CDR2 SVGAGI. V lost 2 bases and J lost 4, with 11 bases in between. Written as DNA, the CDR3 is TGTGCCAGCAGTTACCCAGACCGAGGCACCGGGGAGCTGTTTTTT. Protein sequence: CASSYPDRGTGELFF.

By sample fraction, this clonotype is large. This rearrangement joins TRBV29-1 to TRBJ2-1; D ambiguous. Trimming removed 4 bases at V and 5 bases at J, with 15 bases between. The CDR3 consists of 14 residues. Germline V lookup: CDR1 SQVTM, CDR2 ANQGSEA. CDR3 bases: TGCAGCGTTGTTGTGGCAGGACGGAACAATGAGCAGTTCTTC. Protein: CSVVVAGRNNEQFF.

The chain joins TRBV18 to TRBJ2-7, with 9 bases aligning to TRBD1. The CDR3 is made up of 14 amino acids. Germline V lookup: CDR1 KGHSH, CDR2 LQKENI. V lost 0 bases and J lost 4; bases outside the gene matches: 1. The CDR3, as DNA: TGTGCCAGCTCACCACCGGGACAGGGTTACGAGCAGTACTTC. Amino acids: CASSPPGQGYEQYF.

The gene calls are TRBV14 and TRBJ1-2; D call uncertain. V lost 0 bases to trimming and J lost 4 bases, with 12 bases between them. Germline CDR1 is SGHDN and CDR2 is FVKESK. This CDR3 spans 15 amino acids. CDR3 nucleotides: TGTGCCAGCAGCCAAGACAACCGGCGCTCCTATGGCTACACCTTC. This translates into CASSQDNRRSYGYTF.

The chain uses TRBV18 and TRBJ1-1, with D perhaps TRBD1 (5 bases). The germline V gene encodes CDR1 KGHSH and CDR2 LQKENI. The CDR3 consists of 13 residues. Between the trimmed V and J ends, which lost 6 bases and 9 bases, there was a span of 17 bases. The chain's CDR3 is CASSVVAGKQAFF. In nucleotides, the CDR3 is TGTGCCAGCTCGGTGGTAGCAGGGAAACAAGCTTTCTTT.

By share, this clonotype ranks as medium-sized (0.01 to 0.1%). This chain joins TRBV11-3 and TRBJ2-6; D uncertain. V gave up 10 bases and J gave up 0 bases, with 10 bases separating them. Germline loops: CDR1 SGHNT, CDR2 YENEEA. The CDR3 runs to 14 residues. The CDR3 here is CATLQDSGANVLTF. As DNA, the CDR3 is TGTGCCACCCTCCAGGACTCTGGGGCCAACGTCCTGACTTTC.